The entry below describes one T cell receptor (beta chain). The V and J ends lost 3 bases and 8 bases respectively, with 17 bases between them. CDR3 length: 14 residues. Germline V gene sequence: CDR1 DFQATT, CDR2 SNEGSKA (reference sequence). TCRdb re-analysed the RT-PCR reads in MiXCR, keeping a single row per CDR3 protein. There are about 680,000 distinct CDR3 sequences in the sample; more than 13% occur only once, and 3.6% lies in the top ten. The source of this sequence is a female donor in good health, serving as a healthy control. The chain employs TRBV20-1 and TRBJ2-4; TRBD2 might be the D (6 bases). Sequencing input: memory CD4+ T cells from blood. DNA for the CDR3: TGCAGTGCTAGTCCGGGGGTAGCATGGGACATTCAGTACTTC. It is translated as CSASPGVAWDIQYF.